The clone carrying this T cell receptor beta chain showed up just once. The antigen is not known. The authors ran a second PCR of roughly 6 to 12 cycles using a sample-barcoded 5' primer and a J-beta primer mix. Every sample produced at least 3 million CDR3-containing paired-end reads. TCRdb redid the calling of the 5' RACE reads with MiXCR, one entry per CDR3 protein. The sample lists 1.5 million to 2 million distinct CDR3 sequences, less than 50% occurring once. This sample is drawn from a study of blood T cells in healthy people across ages. In the study overall: Every two T cells gave about one barcoded beta molecule via template switching.

The study's findings and limits: Lack of knowledge of donor CMV status possibly confounded expanded clonotype changes.

Germline CDR1 reads DFQATT; CDR2 reads SNEGSKA (reference sequence). Trimming removed 1 base at V and 10 bases at J, with 13 bases between. This CDR3 comprises 12 residues. This sequence originates from a woman aged 40 to 50 in good health. The chain has TRBV20-1 and TRBJ1-2; D might be TRBD1 (5 bases). The sample consisted of blood. CDR3 DNA: TGCAGTGCTAGAGCACAAGTAGGGGACTACACCTTC. Protein sequence: CSARAQVGDYTF.